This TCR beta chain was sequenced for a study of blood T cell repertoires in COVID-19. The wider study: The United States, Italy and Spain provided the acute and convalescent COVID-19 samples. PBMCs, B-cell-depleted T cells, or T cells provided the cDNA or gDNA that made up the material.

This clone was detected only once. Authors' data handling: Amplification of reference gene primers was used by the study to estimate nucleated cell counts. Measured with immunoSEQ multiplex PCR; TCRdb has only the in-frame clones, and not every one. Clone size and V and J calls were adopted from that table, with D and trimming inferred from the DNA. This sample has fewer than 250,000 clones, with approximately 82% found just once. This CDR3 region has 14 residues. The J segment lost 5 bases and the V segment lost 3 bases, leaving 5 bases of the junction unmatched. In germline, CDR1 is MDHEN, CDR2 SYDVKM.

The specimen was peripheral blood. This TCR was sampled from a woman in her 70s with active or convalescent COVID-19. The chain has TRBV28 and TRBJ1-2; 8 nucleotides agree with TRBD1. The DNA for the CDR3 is TGTGCCAGCAGTTTGGGCAGGGGGCTGTATGGCTACACCTTC. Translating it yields CASSLGRGLYGYTF.